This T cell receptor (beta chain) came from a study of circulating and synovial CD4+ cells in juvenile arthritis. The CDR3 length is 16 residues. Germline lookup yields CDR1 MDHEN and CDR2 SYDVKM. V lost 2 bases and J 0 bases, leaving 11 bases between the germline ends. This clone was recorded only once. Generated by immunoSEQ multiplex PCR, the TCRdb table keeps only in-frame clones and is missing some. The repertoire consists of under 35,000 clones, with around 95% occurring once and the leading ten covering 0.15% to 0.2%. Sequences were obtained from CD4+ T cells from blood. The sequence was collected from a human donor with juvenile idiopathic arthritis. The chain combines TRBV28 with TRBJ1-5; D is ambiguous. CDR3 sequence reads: CASSLVFSNSNQPQHF. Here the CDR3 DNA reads TGTGCCAGCAGTTTAGTGTTCAGTAATAGCAATCAGCCCCAGCATTTT.